This T cell receptor (beta chain) is from a study of control samples from healthy donors and cancer patients. Germline loops: CDR1 SGHRS, CDR2 YFSETQ. The CDR3 has 15 amino acids. Trimming removed 4 bases from V and 3 bases from J, with 17 bases in between. This clone was seen only a few times. TCRdb's copy holds only in-frame clones and misses some; the assay was immunoSEQ multiplex PCR. The table records about 110,000 clones, approximately 83% of them present only once. Sample: blood. The J gene is TRBJ2-7, the V gene TRBV5-1; D is perhaps TRBD1 (5 bases). The origin of this receptor is a woman between 50 and 59 years old in good health. The CDR3 sequence: CASSPHLQGNYEQYF. CDR3 nucleotide sequence: TGCGCCAGCAGCCCTCATCTGCAGGGAAACTACGAGCAGTACTTC.